This passage covers 12 T cell receptor beta chains from one sample sequenced in a study of blood T cell repertoires in COVID-19. Measured with immunoSEQ multiplex PCR; TCRdb has only the in-frame clones, and not every one. The sample consists of some 140,000 clones, 75% to 90% of them appearing once. The sequencing input was peripheral blood. Receptor source: a human donor in a cohort sampled during active COVID-19.

This clone showed up just a few times. The chain is built from TRBV6-5 and TRBJ1-3; TRBD1 matches 10 bases. This CDR3 contains 14 residues. Germline V gene data show CDR1 as MNHEY and CDR2 as SVGAGI. Trimming removed 8 bases from V and 4 bases from J; junction bases left unmatched: 5. CDR3 nucleotide sequence: TGTGCCAGCGGACAGGGGGGATGGGGAAACACCATATATTTT. It is translated as CASGQGGWGNTIYF.

This sequence joins TRBV28 and TRBJ2-7, with D perhaps matching TRBD1 (5 bases). The CDR3 consists of 13 residues. V was shortened by 1 base and J by 6 bases, with 10 bases between the two germline ends. CDR1 and CDR2 (germline): MDHEN, SYDVKM. The chain's CDR3 is CASSLSQGREQYV. DNA of the CDR3: TGTGCCAGCAGTTTATCTCAGGGCCGCGAGCAGTACGTC.

The chain recombines TRBV5-8 with TRBJ1-6; no clear D gene. V lost 7 bases and J lost 7, with 12 bases in between. The V gene's germline CDR1 is SGHTS and CDR2 YDEGEE. The CDR3 sequence is 13 residues long. CDR3 region: CASSRIGNSPLHF. CDR3 coding DNA: TGTGCCAGCTCTAGAATTGGAAATTCACCCCTCCACTTT.

This clone was detected a few times. The chain joins TRBV10-3 to TRBJ2-1; 7 bases are a match to TRBD1. From germline, CDR1 is ENHRY and CDR2 SYGVKD. The CDR3 totals 12 residues. The trim removed 10 bases at V and 9 bases at J, leaving 9 bases unmatched. The CDR3 protein is CATGQAESEQFF. In DNA, the CDR3 is TGTGCCACTGGACAGGCCGAGAGTGAGCAGTTCTTC.

A single count supports this clone. This sequence joins TRBV25-1 and TRBJ1-4; D call uncertain. There are 14 residues in the CDR3. V gave up 5 bases and J gave up 2 bases, with 9 bases separating them. CDR1 is MGHDK and CDR2 is SYGVNS in the germline V gene. In DNA, the CDR3 is TGTGCCAGCAGTCTGACGGAGACTAATGAAAAACTGTTTTTT. Protein product: CASSLTETNEKLFF.

The rearrangement links TRBV5-1 to TRBJ2-1, with D possibly matching TRBD2 (6 bases). The CDR3 has 15 amino acids. Trimming removed 0 bases at V and 8 bases at J, with 15 bases between. Germline V lookup: CDR1 SGHRS, CDR2 YFSETQ. This CDR3 reads CASSLVAGLYDEQFF. The CDR3, as DNA: TGCGCCAGCAGCTTGGTGGCGGGATTGTATGATGAGCAGTTCTTC.

This chain joins TRBV7-2 and TRBJ1-5; 7 nucleotides align to TRBD1. Germline CDR1 reads SGHTA; CDR2 reads FQGNSA. Trimming cost V 5 bases and J 9 bases; bases outside gene matches: 10. The CDR3 covers 14 residues. CDR3 coding DNA: TGTGCCAGCAGCATAAGACAGGGTGGTCCGCCCCAGCATTTT. Translating gives CASSIRQGGPPQHF. The full variable domain, in which reference TRBV7-2 and TRBJ1-5 provide the parts outside the CDR3, is GAGVSQSPSNKVTEKGKDVELRCDPISGHTALYWYRQSLGQGLEFLIYFQGNSAPDKSGLPSDRFSAERTGGSVSTLTIQRTQQEDSAVYLCASSIRQGGPPQHFGDGTRLSIL.

This clone showed up just once. The rearrangement uses TRBV12-5 and TRBJ2-1; 10 bases map to TRBD2. The CDR3 is 17 residues long. CDR1 and CDR2 from the germline V gene are LGHNT and FRNRAP. V lost 5 bases to trimming and J lost 8 bases; unmatched junction nucleotides: 15. CDR3 sequence reads: CASGPAQGLAYVYEQFF. CDR3 bases: TGTGCTAGTGGTCCAGCACAGGGACTAGCGTATGTCTATGAGCAGTTCTTC.

The chain is built from TRBV7-3 and TRBJ2-5, with 7 positions matching TRBD1. J gave up 4 bases and V 5 bases, and 13 bases lay outside the gene matches. The V gene's germline CDR1 is SGHTA and CDR2 FQGTGA. This CDR3 spans 16 amino acids. The CDR3 DNA reads as TGTGCCAGCAGCAAAAGAGGACAGGATGCGCGAGAGACCCAGTACTTC. This encodes CASSKRGQDARETQYF.

The V and J genes are TRBV6-2 or TRBV6-3 and TRBJ2-6, with TRBD1 matching 12 bases. This CDR3 has 19 amino acids. The germline gives CDR1 MNHEY, CDR2 SVGEGT. Germline trimming cut 6 bases from V and 2 bases from J; bases unmatched to any gene: 11. In nucleotides, the CDR3 is TGTGCCAGCAGGCCTAGGCTGGGGACAGGGGGCGCTGGGGCCAACGTCCTGACTTTC. Translation gives CASRPRLGTGGAGANVLTF.

This clone occurred once. The rearrangement uses TRBV6-5 and TRBJ1-2; D gene ambiguous. Trimming pared 8 bases from V and 3 bases from J, leaving 13 bases between. Germline CDR1 reads MNHEY; CDR2 reads SVGAGI. This CDR3 contains 13 residues. CDR3 protein: CASRRVGDYGYTF. The CDR3, as DNA: TGTGCCAGCCGGCGGGTGGGTGACTATGGCTACACCTTC.

The chain uses TRBV9 and TRBJ1-1; TRBD1 agrees at 8 bases. V was clipped by 0 bases and J by 1 base; unmatched bases: 20. The CDR3 extends over 21 amino acids. Germline V gene sequence: CDR1 SGDLS, CDR2 YYNGEE. The CDR3 spells CASSVGSGPAGGKGKNTEAFF. The CDR3 nucleotides read TGTGCCAGCAGCGTAGGGAGTGGCCCAGCAGGGGGCAAGGGGAAGAACACTGAAGCTTTCTTT.